These 32 T cell receptor beta chains share one sample of origin, sequenced in a study of regulatory T cells in long-lasting Graves disease. Construction of TCR beta libraries relied on iRepertoire HTBI primers and on Arm-PCR targeting CDR3 regions. TCRdb redid the calling of the multiplex PCR reads with MiXCR, one entry per CDR3 protein. Among hundreds of thousands of distinct CDR3 sequences, 13% were seen once, and the ten largest hold roughly a tenth. The time point: newly diagnosed GD, antithyroid drugs for less than 3 months. RNA isolated from PBMCs was used to make the TCR library. The same sample was also studied in work on T cells in Graves' hyperthyroidism and ophthalmopathy.

Specimen: peripheral blood mononuclear cells (PBMCs), collected at new diagnosis, from a patient treated with antithyroid drugs. These receptors were obtained from a man aged 25-40 years with Graves disease.

As regards this clonotype: A much larger clone lies a single base off, so this may be a read error. The V and J genes are TRBV5-1 and TRBJ2-7, with TRBD2 matching over 7 bases. Unmatched junction bases numbered 8, after V lost 5 bases and J lost 6 bases. This CDR3 spans 13 amino acids. The germline gives CDR1 SGHRS, CDR2 YFSETQ. CDR3 loop: CASSFREVSEQYF. CDR3 in DNA: TGCGCCAGCAGTTTCCGGGAGGTTTCCGAGCAGTACTTC.

This clonotype was seen repeatedly, ten times or more. The rearrangement joins TRBV11-2 to TRBJ2-7, with 11 bases lining up with TRBD2. This CDR3 spans 15 amino acids. Germline values: CDR1 SGHAT, CDR2 FQNNGV. V was clipped by 3 bases and J by 7 bases; unmatched bases: 8. The CDR3 reads CASSFALAGAWEQYF. The CDR3 DNA is TGTGCCAGCAGCTTCGCACTAGCGGGAGCCTGGGAGCAGTACTTC.

This clonotype showed up many times. The chain joins TRBV12-3 or TRBV12-4 to TRBJ2-7; 13 bases line up with TRBD2. Trimming took 6 bases from V and 4 from J; bases not matched to a gene: 9. This CDR3 has 16 amino acids. CDR3 region: CASSTMTSGRSYEQYF. The CDR3 nucleotides are TGTGCCAGCAGCACCATGACTAGCGGGAGGTCGTACGAGCAGTACTTC.

The sample holds many counts of this clonotype. V is TRBV25-1 and J is TRBJ2-1, with 14 bases that match TRBD2. CDR3 size: 17 residues. Germline V CDR1 and CDR2: MGHDK, SYGVNS. Losses at the gene ends were 4 bases for V and 8 bases for J; bases not matched to a gene: 10. The CDR3 loop reads CASSARLAGGPGDEQFF. The CDR3 DNA sequence: TGTGCCAGCAGTGCCAGACTAGCGGGAGGGCCAGGCGATGAGCAGTTCTTC.

This clonotype was found many times. This chain uses TRBV6-1 with TRBJ2-1, with 10 bases lining up with TRBD2. Germline assignment: CDR1 MNHNS and CDR2 SASEGT. The CDR3 consists of 15 residues. The V and J ends lost 6 bases and 4 bases, in that order; junction bases with no gene match: 6. The CDR3 bases are TGTGCCAGCAGACGAGCGGGAGGGCCTTACAATGAGCAGTTCTTC. Translation gives CASRRAGGPYNEQFF.

Many counts were recorded for this clonotype. The chain joins TRBV5-5 to TRBJ2-7; TRBD1 might be the D (6 bases). CDR1 and CDR2 from the germline V gene are SGHKS and YYEKEE (reference sequence). This CDR3 has 13 amino acids. V dropped 4 bases and J dropped 3 bases, with 11 bases sitting between them. CDR3 in amino acids: CASSQQGGYEQYF. CDR3 sequence (DNA): TGTGCCAGCAGCCAACAGGGTGGCTACGAGCAGTACTTC. The variable domain in full, with the rest retrieved from reference TRBV5-5 and TRBJ2-7, is DAGVTQSPTHLIKTRGQQVTLRCSPISGHKSVSWYQQVLGQGPQFIFQYYEKEERGRGNFPDRFSARQFPNYSSELNVNALLLGDSALYLCASSQQGGYEQYFGPGTRLTVT.

This clonotype was counted a few times. The rearrangement joins TRBV5-4 to TRBJ1-5; 7 bases line up with TRBD1. The CDR3 length is 16 residues. V gave up 4 bases and J gave up 3 bases; unmatched junction bases: 10. Germline-derived CDR1 and CDR2 are SGHNT and YYREEE (reference sequence). In DNA, the CDR3 is TGTGCCAGCAGCCGAGGGGGAACAGGGGACAATCAGCCCCAGCATTTT. Translated: CASSRGGTGDNQPQHF.

Many counts were recorded for this clonotype. The V gene is TRBV27, the J gene TRBJ1-5; D is perhaps TRBD1 (6 bases). Germline loops: CDR1 MNHEY, CDR2 SMNVEV (reference sequence). V lost 5 bases to trimming and J lost 3 bases, with 14 bases between them. The CDR3 is made up of 15 amino acids. Written as DNA, the CDR3 is TGTGCCAGCAGTCCATGGACAGCAGACAATCAGCCCCAGCATTTT. Translated, it gives CASSPWTADNQPQHF.

This clonotype was detected only a few times. The J gene is TRBJ2-5, the V gene TRBV20-1; TRBD2 matches 10 bases. The CDR3 is made up of 15 amino acids. Germline V CDR1 and CDR2: DFQATT, SNEGSKA (reference sequence). In DNA form, the CDR3 reads TGCAATGGGAACGCCCCAACTAGCGGGGTTGAGACCCAGTACTTC. It translates to CNGNAPTSGVETQYF.

This clonotype has ten or more counts. This chain links TRBV11-2 with TRBJ2-3; weak D call: TRBD2 (6 bases). The CDR3 extends over 14 amino acids. V was trimmed by 7 bases and J by 2 bases, leaving 13 bases between them. Germline CDR1 reads SGHAT; CDR2 reads FQNNGV. In DNA, the CDR3 is TGTGCCAGCACCCGGGACTTCAACACAGATACGCAGTATTTT. Residues: CASTRDFNTDTQYF. Drawing the rest from reference TRBV11-2 and TRBJ2-3, the complete variable domain is EAGVAQSPRYKIIEKRQSVAFWCNPISGHATLYWYQQILGQGPKLLIQFQNNGVVDDSQLPKDRFSAERLKGVDSTLKIQPAKLEDSAVYLCASTRDFNTDTQYFGPGTRLTVL.

The chain links TRBV20-1 to TRBJ1-1; perhaps TRBD1 as D (5 bases). Trimming took off 0 bases at V and 2 bases at J, with 10 bases between the two ends. This CDR3 comprises 14 residues. Germline-derived CDR1 and CDR2 are DFQATT and SNEGSKA (reference sequence). CDR3 in amino acids: CSAREGGPNTEAFF. In DNA form, the CDR3 reads TGCAGTGCTAGAGAGGGGGGACCTAACACTGAAGCTTTCTTT.

V gene TRBV5-1 combines with J gene TRBJ1-6; D is unresolved. There are 16 residues in the CDR3. V was trimmed by 0 bases and J by 10 bases, leaving 17 bases between them. Germline lookup yields CDR1 SGHRS and CDR2 YFSETQ. The CDR3 region is CASSLGVLMEGSPLHF. CDR3 DNA: TGCGCCAGCAGCTTGGGCGTTCTGATGGAAGGATCACCCCTCCACTTT.

The chain recombines TRBV19 with TRBJ2-6; TRBD2 aligns across 8 bases. In germline, CDR1 is LNHDA, CDR2 SQIVND (reference sequence). This CDR3 comprises 20 residues. The junction had 17 bases not matched to a gene; V was cut back by 7 bases and J by 0 bases. CDR3 in amino acids: CASTFRVLTSVASGANVLTF. The CDR3, as DNA: TGTGCCAGTACCTTCAGGGTACTGACTAGCGTGGCCTCTGGGGCCAACGTCCTGACTTTC.

This chain uses TRBV5-4 with TRBJ2-1; 9 bases match TRBD1. CDR1 and CDR2 (germline): SGHNT, YYREEE (reference sequence). The CDR3 runs to 14 residues. The trim removed 5 bases at V and 6 bases at J, leaving 6 bases unmatched. Here the CDR3 DNA reads TGTGCCAGCAGTACAGGGGGCTCGGTCAATGAGCAGTTCTTC. Translation gives CASSTGGSVNEQFF.

The chain is built from TRBV12-3 or TRBV12-4 and TRBJ2-3; D might be TRBD2 (5 bases). Trimming took 2 bases from V and 2 from J, leaving 14 bases between them. CDR3 length equals 16 residues. CDR3 loop: CASSLTSGPPTDTQYF. CDR3 DNA: TGTGCCAGCAGTTTAACCAGCGGACCGCCCACAGATACGCAGTATTTT.

This sequence joins TRBV6-5 and TRBJ1-4; 8 bases are a match to TRBD1. J gave up 7 bases and V 2 bases, and 6 bases lay outside the gene matches. Germline loops: CDR1 MNHEY, CDR2 SVGAGI. The CDR3 loop spans 15 amino acids. Written as DNA, the CDR3 is TGTGCCAGCAGTTACGACAGGGGTCGGCGTGAAAAACTGTTTTTT. This gives the protein CASSYDRGRREKLFF.

The table lists this clonotype with a few counts. The J gene is TRBJ1-4, the V gene TRBV6-5; 7 positions match TRBD1. Trimming cost V 4 bases and J 10 bases; bases outside gene matches: 3. The CDR3 runs 12 residues. The germline V gene has CDR1 MNHEY and CDR2 SVGAGI. The chain's CDR3 is CASSSQGGKLFF. The DNA for the CDR3 is TGTGCCAGCAGTTCCCAGGGGGGAAAACTGTTTTTT.

This clonotype was detected many times. The chain carries TRBV7-8 and TRBJ2-2; TRBD2 aligns across 13 bases. Germline trimming cut 5 bases from V and 5 bases from J; bases unmatched to any gene: 8. This CDR3 region has 17 residues. Germline-derived CDR1 and CDR2 are SGHVS and FQNEAQ. For the CDR3, the DNA is TGTGCCAGCAGCGATATGACTAGCGGGAGGCGGACCGGGGAGCTGTTTTTT. Protein sequence: CASSDMTSGRRTGELFF.

The chain couples TRBV20-1 to TRBJ2-7, with TRBD2 matching over 13 bases. This CDR3 contains 19 residues. Per germline, CDR1 DFQATT and CDR2 SNEGSKA (reference sequence). V trimming: 4 bases; J trimming: 2 bases; junction bases outside the gene matches: 17. Here the CDR3 DNA reads TGCAGTGCTACCACCGCGGTTTGGACTAGCGGGAGTTTCCCCTACGAGCAGTACTTC. Its protein is CSATTAVWTSGSFPYEQYF.

The chain couples TRBV10-1 to TRBJ2-1; 11 nucleotides match TRBD1. Trimming cost V 6 bases and J 8 bases; bases outside gene matches: 9. The CDR3 runs 15 residues. Germline CDR1 and CDR2: WNHNN and SYGVQD (reference sequence). CDR3 residues: CASSGQGATNDEQFF. The DNA of the CDR3 is TGCGCCAGCAGCGGACAGGGGGCCACCAACGATGAGCAGTTCTTC.

About this clonotype: This could be a read error, since a much larger clone is one nucleotide away. Written as DNA, the CDR3 is TGTGCCAGCAGCGATGGTAGCGGGAGGGCCAATGAGCAGTACTTC. This sequence encodes CASSDGSGRANEQYF. The chain has TRBV6-1 and TRBJ2-3, with TRBD2 identical over 11 bases. With the DNA end fitting TRBJ2-7 better, the J assignment may be wrong. CDR1 is MNHNS, CDR2 SASEGT, per germline. The CDR3 runs to 15 residues.

The chain is built from TRBV5-6 and TRBJ2-4, with 8 bases fitting TRBD2. The CDR3 length is 18 residues. The germline V gene encodes CDR1 SGHDT and CDR2 YYEEEE. Unmatched junction bases numbered 19, after V lost 5 bases and J lost 6 bases. The CDR3: CASSYRPGLVISLNIQYF. DNA of the CDR3: TGTGCCAGCAGTTATAGGCCGGGACTAGTGATAAGTTTAAACATTCAGTACTTC.

This clonotype was counted ten times or more. The chain is built from TRBV7-2 and TRBJ2-1; tentative D call: TRBD1 (6 bases). The CDR3 length is 15 residues. CDR1 and CDR2 (germline): SGHTA, FQGNSA. Trimming left V 2 bases short and J 2 bases short, with 10 bases between. This CDR3 is CASSLTRGTYNEQFF. The CDR3 nucleotides are TGTGCCAGCAGCTTAACCAGGGGAACCTACAATGAGCAGTTCTTC.

In its sample, this clonotype was seen many times. The rearrangement uses TRBV27 and TRBJ2-7; 14 positions agree with TRBD2. Germline CDR1 MNHEY, CDR2 SMNVEV (reference sequence). The trim removed 5 bases at V and 7 bases at J, leaving 7 bases unmatched. The CDR3 sequence is 15 residues long. As DNA, the CDR3 is TGTGCCAGCAGTCCCTGGACTAGCGGGAGGAGTGAGCAGTACTTC. It encodes CASSPWTSGRSEQYF.

This clonotype was recorded many times. J is TRBJ1-5 and V is TRBV6-5; possibly TRBD1 for D (5 bases). V dropped 0 bases and J dropped 5 bases, with 14 bases sitting between them. The germline CDR1 and CDR2 sequences are MNHEY and SVGAGI. The CDR3 consists of 16 residues. CDR3: CASSYSTQGGDQPQHF. DNA of the CDR3: TGTGCCAGCAGTTACTCGACTCAGGGTGGGGATCAGCCCCAGCATTTT.

This clonotype was counted at least ten times. The chain links TRBV20-1 to TRBJ2-5, with TRBD2 identical over 8 bases. This CDR3 contains 14 residues. V lost 0 bases and J lost 5; bases outside the gene matches: 5. Germline CDR1 is DFQATT and CDR2 is SNEGSKA (reference sequence). CDR3: CSARDSGGPETQYF. The CDR3 DNA follows: TGCAGTGCTAGAGATTCGGGAGGGCCGGAGACCCAGTACTTC.

This clonotype was found many times. The chain joins TRBV4-1 to TRBJ2-7; D call uncertain. V shed 3 bases and J shed 3 bases, with 18 bases lying between them. CDR1 is MGHRA, CDR2 YSYEKL, per germline. This CDR3 is 16 amino acids long. The CDR3 region is CASSHPPSGFDYEQYF. In DNA, the CDR3 is TGCGCCAGCAGCCACCCTCCGAGTGGGTTCGACTACGAGCAGTACTTC.

The gene calls are TRBV5-1 and TRBJ2-3; no definite D call. Germline V gives CDR1 SGHRS, CDR2 YFSETQ. V was pared by 7 bases and J by 2 bases, with 14 bases between. The CDR3 length is 14 residues. The CDR3 loop reads CASDLGGFTDTQYF. The CDR3 bases are TGCGCCAGCGACCTCGGTGGGTTCACAGATACGCAGTATTTT.

This clonotype was recorded many times. The chain recombines TRBV12-3 or TRBV12-4 with TRBJ2-1; a possible D gene is TRBD1 (5 bases). CDR3 length: 15 amino acids. The germline V and J ends were trimmed by 4 bases and 5 bases, with 15 bases remaining between them. CDR3 bases: TGTGCCAGCAGTTCGACAGACCTCTACGACAATGAGCAGTTCTTC. Amino acids: CASSSTDLYDNEQFF.

The chain links TRBV5-1 to TRBJ1-2, with TRBD1 identical over 7 bases. Germline CDR1 and CDR2: SGHRS and YFSETQ. V shed 4 bases and J 8 bases; nucleotides not matched to a gene: 8. CDR3 length: 13 amino acids. In DNA, the CDR3 is TGCGCCAGCAGCGCCTCGAGGGACAGAGGCTACACCTTC. Its translation is CASSASRDRGYTF.

J is TRBJ2-3 and V is TRBV5-1, with D uncertain. This CDR3 is built from 12 residues. Germline V gene sequence: CDR1 SGHRS, CDR2 YFSETQ. V was clipped by 1 base and J by 7 bases, with 7 bases between them. The CDR3: CASSLNENTQYF. The CDR3 region has the DNA TGCGCCAGCAGCTTGAACGAAAATACGCAGTATTTT.

This clonotype showed up many times. This chain links TRBV9 with TRBJ1-2; D is ambiguous. V was cut by 0 bases and J by 4 bases, with 4 bases left in between. Germline CDR1 is SGDLS and CDR2 is YYNGEE. CDR3 length: 12 amino acids. CDR3 protein: CASSVESYGYTF. Here the CDR3 DNA reads TGTGCCAGCAGCGTAGAGTCCTATGGCTACACCTTC. Full variable domain (remainder filled in from reference TRBV9 and TRBJ1-2): DSGVTQTPKHLITATGQRVTLRCSPRSGDLSVYWYQQSLDQGLQFLIQYYNGEERAKGNILERFSAQQFPDLHSELNLSSLELGDSALYFCASSVESYGYTFGSGTRLTVV.